These 20 T cell receptor beta chains were sequenced from one sample in a study of T cell changes during pregnancy in multiple sclerosis. The method was immunoSEQ multiplex PCR; TCRdb's version includes in-frame clones alone and lacks a portion of them. The data hold around 61,000 clones, with around nine tenths observed a single time. The sample comprised peripheral blood from another person, used as feeder cells. Receptors were obtained from a human donor whose cells served as feeder cells for cultures in a pregnancy study.

The chain is built from TRBV6-1 and TRBJ2-7, with D possibly TRBD1 on 5 matching bases. With 6 bases removed from V and 12 bases from J, the gap between germline ends came to 15 bases. CDR1 and CDR2 (germline): MNHNS, SASEGT. The CDR3 contains 11 residues. CDR3 sequence reads: CASRTRVEAYF. In DNA, the CDR3 is TGTGCCAGCAGGACCAGGGTAGAGGCGTACTTC.

The chain is built from TRBV6-4 and TRBJ2-2; tentatively, D is TRBD2 (6 bases). V lost 6 bases to trimming and J lost 5 bases, with 16 bases between them. The length of the CDR3 is 15 residues. Germline V gene sequence: CDR1 MRHNA, CDR2 SNTAGT. CDR3 in amino acids: CASSGSTEGTGELFF. The CDR3 coding sequence is TGTGCCAGCAGCGGTTCTACGGAGGGGACCGGGGAGCTGTTTTTT.

The chain joins TRBV5-1 to TRBJ1-2, with 7 bases matching TRBD1. This CDR3 comprises 15 residues. V dropped 4 bases and J dropped 0; count of bases not matched to a gene: 6. Germline CDR1 is SGHRS and CDR2 is YFSETQ. The DNA of the CDR3 is TGCGCCAGCAGCGCCTCCGGGACAGCTAACTATGGCTACACCTTC. Translating it yields CASSASGTANYGYTF.

Here the CDR3 DNA reads TGCGCCAGCAGCCAAGATCTGGTTCGGGAAAAACTGTTTTTT. The encoded protein is CASSQDLVREKLFF. This chain links TRBV4-3 with TRBJ1-4; D not certain. The germline CDR1 and CDR2 sequences are LGHNA and YSLEER. This CDR3 spans 14 amino acids. With 0 bases removed from V and 8 bases from J, the gap between germline ends came to 10 bases.

V is TRBV5-5 and J is TRBJ2-2, with a possible D match to TRBD1 (6 bases). The CDR3 loop spans 15 amino acids. Germline V gene lookup returns CDR1 SGHKS and CDR2 YYEKEE (reference sequence). Trimming took 5 bases from V and 2 from J, leaving 13 bases between them. CDR3 sequence reads: CASRRTASNTGELFF. The CDR3 DNA follows: TGTGCCAGCAGAAGGACAGCCTCAAACACCGGGGAGCTGTTTTTT.

The rearrangement links TRBV9 to TRBJ2-7; D may match TRBD1 or TRBD2 (5 bases each). Trimming took 4 bases from V and 3 from J, leaving 14 bases between them. The V gene's germline CDR1 is SGDLS and CDR2 YYNGEE. This CDR3 spans 14 amino acids. CDR3 protein: CASSPRDRNYEQYF. The CDR3 coding sequence is TGTGCCAGCAGCCCCCGGGACCGAAACTACGAGCAGTACTTC.

This clone was counted once. This CDR3 is CASSINKNYGYTF. CDR3 DNA sequence: TGTGCCAGCAGTATTAACAAAAACTATGGCTACACCTTC. V usage is TRBV6-4 and J usage is TRBJ1-2; the D is unclear. In germline, CDR1 is MRHNA, CDR2 SNTAGT. This CDR3 is built from 13 residues. Trimming shortened V by 5 bases and J by 2 bases, and 9 bases separated the two germline ends.

V gene TRBV10-3 combines with J gene TRBJ1-6; possibly TRBD1 for D (5 bases). Between the trimmed V and J ends, which lost 7 bases and 7 bases, there was a span of 14 bases. The CDR3 runs 14 residues. Germline V gene data show CDR1 as ENHRY and CDR2 as SYGVKD. For the CDR3, the DNA is TGTGCCATCAAAAGGGATAGGGGCAATTCACCCCTCCACTTT. Its protein is CAIKRDRGNSPLHF.

This clone was picked up one time. The rearrangement joins TRBV11-2 to TRBJ1-1; a weak D match, TRBD1 (5 bases). The CDR3 runs to 14 residues. V dropped 4 bases and J dropped 4 bases, with 13 bases sitting between them. Germline assignment: CDR1 SGHAT and CDR2 FQNNGV. The CDR3 DNA sequence: TGTGCCAGCAGCTCCCGGGACGTCGCCACTGAAGCTTTCTTT. It is translated as CASSSRDVATEAFF.

The chain couples TRBV7-8 to TRBJ2-7, with D tentatively TRBD1 or TRBD2 (5 bases each). Between the trimmed V and J ends, which lost 5 bases and 4 bases, there was a span of 18 bases. There are 15 residues in the CDR3. The germline gives CDR1 SGHVS, CDR2 FQNEAQ. CDR3 sequence reads: CASSPPGTIGYEQYF. In DNA, the CDR3 is TGTGCCAGCAGCCCCCCAGGGACCATAGGGTACGAGCAGTACTTC. Supplemented by reference TRBV7-8 and TRBJ2-7, the full variable domain reads GAGVSQSPRYKVAKRGQDVALRCDPISGHVSLFWYQQALGQGPEFLTYFQNEAQLDKSGLPSDRFFAERPEGSVSTLKIQRTQQEDSAVYLCASSPPGTIGYEQYFGPGTRLTVT.

This chain joins TRBV6-5 and TRBJ1-3; D perhaps matches TRBD1 (6 bases). This CDR3 has 15 residues. Germline V gene sequence: CDR1 MNHEY, CDR2 SVGAGI. The germline V and J ends were trimmed by 6 bases and 0 bases, with 12 bases remaining between them. The CDR3 protein is CASSGQPDSGNTIYF. The CDR3 coding sequence is TGTGCCAGCAGCGGACAGCCCGACTCTGGAAACACCATATATTTT.

V usage is TRBV2 and J usage is TRBJ2-3; D is ambiguous. CDR1 and CDR2 (germline): SNHLY, FYNNEI. The germline V and J ends were trimmed by 3 bases and 7 bases, with 5 bases remaining between them. The CDR3 totals 11 residues. This CDR3 is CASSDGYTQYF. In DNA form, the CDR3 reads TGTGCCAGCAGTGATGGGTATACGCAGTATTTT.

J is TRBJ1-5 and V is TRBV5-4, with D uncertain. In germline, CDR1 is SGHNT, CDR2 YYREEE (reference sequence). V lost 4 bases, J lost 5 bases, and 16 bases lay in between. The CDR3 has 15 amino acids. The CDR3 loop is CASSRDGVRDQPQHF. The CDR3 DNA follows: TGTGCCAGCAGCCGAGATGGGGTAAGGGATCAGCCCCAGCATTTT.

The V call is TRBV19, the J call TRBJ1-4; possible D gene TRBD1, 6 bases. CDR1 is LNHDA, CDR2 SQIVND, per germline (reference sequence). The CDR3 sequence is 16 residues long. Trimming stripped 6 bases from V and 6 bases from J, with 20 bases between. DNA for the CDR3: TGTGCCAGTAGCCACCCCTTGGGGGCGGGGGATGAAAAACTGTTTTTT. Its translation: CASSHPLGAGDEKLFF.

This clone has only one observation. The V and J genes are TRBV18 and TRBJ2-5; 8 nucleotides agree with TRBD2. Germline V gene lookup returns CDR1 KGHSH and CDR2 LQKENI. The V and J ends lost 4 bases and 3 bases, in that order; junction bases with no gene match: 7. This CDR3 is built from 15 residues. The CDR3 here is CASSQSGSTEETQYF. Written as DNA, the CDR3 is TGTGCCAGCTCACAAAGCGGGAGCACGGAAGAGACCCAGTACTTC.

This chain joins TRBV11-2 and TRBJ1-2, with 7 nucleotides matching TRBD1. V shed 1 base, J shed 2 bases, and the junction held 16 bases outside the gene matches. The V gene's germline CDR1 is SGHAT and CDR2 FQNNGV. CDR3 length equals 19 residues. As DNA, the CDR3 is TGTGCCAGCAGCTTAGGGGGCCCAAGGACAGGCTTTTTAAACTATGGCTACACCTTC. This encodes CASSLGGPRTGFLNYGYTF. Supplemented by reference TRBV11-2 and TRBJ1-2, the full variable domain reads EAGVAQSPRYKIIEKRQSVAFWCNPISGHATLYWYQQILGQGPKLLIQFQNNGVVDDSQLPKDRFSAERLKGVDSTLKIQPAKLEDSAVYLCASSLGGPRTGFLNYGYTFGSGTRLTVV.

This sequence joins TRBV27 and TRBJ1-2; D possibly corresponds to TRBD1 (5 bases). Trimming took off 6 bases at V and 1 base at J, with 15 bases between the two ends. Germline V gives CDR1 MNHEY, CDR2 SMNVEV (reference sequence). The CDR3 has 15 amino acids. The CDR3 sequence: CASRVGGTYNYGYTF. The CDR3 DNA follows: TGTGCCAGCAGGGTGGGAGGGACTTATAACTATGGCTACACCTTC.

The rearrangement links TRBV25-1 to TRBJ1-2; no clear D. This CDR3 is built from 11 residues. The germline V gene encodes CDR1 MGHDK and CDR2 SYGVNS. Deletions cut 8 bases from V and 8 bases from J, with 12 bases between. Here the CDR3 DNA reads TGTGCCAGCTTCCCAATAAAAGGCTACACCTTC. As protein: CASFPIKGYTF.

The chain carries TRBV30 and TRBJ1-2, with D possibly TRBD1 on 5 matching bases. The germline gives CDR1 GTSNPN, CDR2 SVGIG (reference sequence). There are 12 residues in the CDR3. Trimming stripped 4 bases from V and 8 bases from J, with 14 bases between. The CDR3 loop is CAWTRDRPGYTF. CDR3 sequence (DNA): TGTGCCTGGACCAGGGATCGTCCCGGCTACACCTTC.

The chain has TRBV28 and TRBJ1-4; D unresolved. CDR1 and CDR2 (germline): MDHEN, SYDVKM. V lost 3 bases, J lost 7 bases, and 9 bases lay in between. The CDR3 length is 13 residues. CDR3 sequence: CASSFGGGEKLFF. The CDR3 nucleotides read TGTGCCAGCAGTTTCGGTGGAGGTGAAAAACTGTTTTTT.